The clone carrying this T cell receptor beta chain appeared a few times. These data originate in a study of T cell repertoires in cytomegalovirus infection. On the study more broadly: Evidence of both CMV infection and a matching HLA type came from public TCR beta signatures.

MiXCR was run by TCRdb on the reads, yielding one entry per CDR3 protein. Of some 700,000 distinct CDR3 sequences listed, 35% are singletons. V lost 1 base to trimming and J lost 3 bases, with 22 bases between them. Germline assignment: CDR1 SGHAT and CDR2 FQNNGV. The CDR3 sequence is 18 residues long. The source of this sequence is a human donor in good health (CMV status not recorded). Some clones in this sample may be carry-over from other donors' samples. This chain joins TRBV11-2 and TRBJ2-7, with D tentatively TRBD2 (7 bases). Input material: PBMCs. The CDR3 loop reads CASSLAPGGGAAYYEQYF. The DNA of the CDR3 is TGTGCCAGCAGCTTAGCCCCGGGGGGCGGCGCGGCTTACTACGAGCAGTACTTC.